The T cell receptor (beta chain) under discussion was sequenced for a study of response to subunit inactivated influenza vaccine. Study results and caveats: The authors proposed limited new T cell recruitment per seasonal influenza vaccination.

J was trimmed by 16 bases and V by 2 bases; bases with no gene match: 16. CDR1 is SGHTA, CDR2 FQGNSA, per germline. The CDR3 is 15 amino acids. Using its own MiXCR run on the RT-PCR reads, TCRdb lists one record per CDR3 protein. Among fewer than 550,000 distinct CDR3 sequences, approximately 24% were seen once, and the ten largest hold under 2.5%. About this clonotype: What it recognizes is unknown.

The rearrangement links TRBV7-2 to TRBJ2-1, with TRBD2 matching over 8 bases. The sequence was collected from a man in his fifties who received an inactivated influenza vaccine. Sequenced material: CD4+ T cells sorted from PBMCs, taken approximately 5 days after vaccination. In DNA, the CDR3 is TGTGCCAGCAGCTTAACCCTGGCTAGGGCGGGGGGATTTTTCTTC. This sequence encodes CASSLTLARAGGFFF.